These 27 T cell receptor beta chains share one sample of origin, sequenced in a study of control samples from healthy donors and cancer patients. Data came from immunoSEQ multiplex PCR; TCRdb stores just in-frame clones and leaves some out. The sample includes roughly 130,000 clones, about 92% of them seen just once. The sample was PBMCs. These receptors were collected from a man aged 50 to 59 with head and neck cancer.

V and J are TRBV6-5 and TRBJ2-3, with a weak D call TRBD1 (6 bases). This CDR3 has 12 residues. Trimming stripped 6 bases from V and 6 bases from J, with 10 bases between. Germline V gives CDR1 MNHEY, CDR2 SVGAGI. The CDR3 reads CASRRGSDTQYF. Written as DNA, the CDR3 is TGTGCCAGCAGGAGGGGGTCGGATACGCAGTATTTT.

The chain employs TRBV6-2 or TRBV6-3 and TRBJ1-6; no definite D call. V was clipped by 5 bases and J by 10 bases, with 6 bases between them. Germline V lookup: CDR1 MNHEY, CDR2 SVGEGT. This CDR3 has 11 residues. The CDR3 region has the DNA TGTGCCAGCAGTCATGGATCACCCCTCCACTTT. Its protein is CASSHGSPLHF.

The chain joins TRBV11-1 to TRBJ2-1; 9 bases agree with TRBD1. With 0 bases clipped from V and 7 bases from J, the junction kept 4 bases outside the gene matches. The germline gives CDR1 SGHAT, CDR2 FQDESV (reference sequence). The CDR3 length is 15 residues. The CDR3 DNA reads TGTGCCAGCAGCTTAGCCGGGACAGGGCGGAATGAGCAGTTCTTC. This translates into CASSLAGTGRNEQFF.

The chain carries TRBV6-6 and TRBJ1-2; D not certain. The V end lost 0 bases, the J end lost 3 bases, and 11 bases lay between the germline ends. In germline, CDR1 is MNHNY, CDR2 SVGAGI (reference sequence). The CDR3 covers 15 residues. CDR3 sequence reads: CASSYSGRSDYGYTF. As DNA, the CDR3 is TGTGCCAGCAGTTACTCGGGCCGGTCGGACTATGGCTACACCTTC.

The chain carries TRBV7-3 and TRBJ2-3, with unresolved D. Germline V gives CDR1 SGHTA, CDR2 FQGTGA. V was cut by 2 bases and J by 8 bases, with 14 bases left in between. This CDR3 comprises 14 residues. The CDR3 is CASSLDWAATTQYF. The CDR3 bases are TGTGCCAGCAGCTTAGATTGGGCGGCTACTACGCAGTATTTT.

The genes are TRBV5-1 and TRBJ1-1; D might be TRBD1 (5 bases). The CDR3 is made up of 15 amino acids. Germline V gene data show CDR1 as SGHRS and CDR2 as YFSETQ. Trimming took 0 bases from V and 0 from J, leaving 9 bases between them. The CDR3 nucleotides are TGCGCCAGCAGCTTGGCCCCAGGGCTGAACACTGAAGCTTTCTTT. Amino acids: CASSLAPGLNTEAFF.

J is TRBJ2-2 and V is TRBV9, with D tentatively TRBD2 (6 bases). This CDR3 is built from 16 residues. V was cut by 0 bases and J by 2 bases, with 11 bases left in between. Germline lookup yields CDR1 SGDLS and CDR2 YYNGEE. The CDR3 spells CASSVVSGLNTGELFF. The CDR3 nucleotides are TGTGCCAGCAGCGTAGTCTCGGGACTCAACACCGGGGAGCTGTTTTTT.

V and J are TRBV10-2 and TRBJ2-1; 15 nucleotides line up with TRBD2. CDR3 length equals 18 residues. CDR1 WSHSY and CDR2 SAAADI come from the germline V gene. With 5 bases clipped from V and 6 bases from J, the junction kept 11 bases outside the gene matches. The CDR3 loop reads CASSKPGLAGGTFNEQFF. CDR3 coding DNA: TGCGCCAGCAGTAAACCGGGACTAGCGGGGGGAACATTCAATGAGCAGTTCTTC.

The chain recombines TRBV7-8 with TRBJ1-4; D gene ambiguous. From germline, CDR1 is SGHVS and CDR2 FQNEAQ. The CDR3 length is 16 residues. V gave up 1 base and J gave up 8 bases, with 17 bases separating them. CDR3 amino acids: CASSLVRYHKGEKLFF. Here the CDR3 DNA reads TGTGCCAGCAGCTTAGTTCGGTACCATAAAGGGGAAAAACTGTTTTTT.

This clone is a singleton in its sample. This chain connects TRBV12-3 or TRBV12-4 to TRBJ1-2; D remains unclear. The CDR3 sequence is 11 residues long. V lost 3 bases, J lost 4 bases, and 3 bases lay in between. The CDR3, as DNA: TGTGCCAGCAGTTTCGTCTATGGCTACACCTTC. Its translation is CASSFVYGYTF.

This rearrangement joins TRBV24-1 to TRBJ2-1; tentatively, D is TRBD2 (5 bases). V lost 4 bases and J 8 bases, leaving 14 bases between the germline ends. CDR1 is KGHDR, CDR2 SFDVKD, per germline. CDR3 size: 14 residues. The CDR3 region is CATSDSPGFDEQFF. Written as DNA, the CDR3 is TGTGCCACCAGTGACTCACCGGGATTCGATGAGCAGTTCTTC.

The gene calls are TRBV7-2 and TRBJ2-3; D is unclear. The germline gives CDR1 SGHTA, CDR2 FQGNSA. V was trimmed by 3 bases and J by 3 bases, leaving 7 bases between them. This CDR3 has 13 amino acids. The CDR3 loop reads CASSFLGTDTQYF. For the CDR3, the DNA is TGTGCCAGCAGCTTTCTAGGAACAGATACGCAGTATTTT.

The table lists this clone with a count of one. The chain has TRBV9 and TRBJ2-7, with no clear D. The germline V gene has CDR1 SGDLS and CDR2 YYNGEE. CDR3 length equals 13 residues. V gave up 3 bases and J gave up 0 bases, with 7 bases separating them. CDR3 region: CASSEGPSYEQYF. CDR3 nucleotides: TGTGCCAGCAGCGAAGGGCCCTCCTACGAGCAGTACTTC.

Concerning this clone: Other DNA sequences in this specimen translate into the identical CDR3. This rearrangement joins TRBV13 to TRBJ2-1, with TRBD2 as a possible D gene (6 bases). CDR1 and CDR2 (germline): PRHDT, FYEKMQ (reference sequence). The CDR3 loop spans 15 amino acids. V lost 5 bases and J lost 2, with 13 bases in between. CDR3 DNA sequence: TGTGCCAGCAGCGGAACCGGGGGTGCCTACAATGAGCAGTTCTTC. Protein sequence: CASSGTGGAYNEQFF.

The chain recombines TRBV6-2 or TRBV6-3 with TRBJ2-2, with 10 positions matching TRBD1. The CDR3 length is 16 residues. The junction had 7 bases not matched to a gene; V was cut back by 5 bases and J by 4 bases. The germline V gene encodes CDR1 MNHEY and CDR2 SVGEGT. The chain's CDR3 is CASSVRDRGRTGELFF. CDR3 in DNA: TGTGCCAGCAGTGTCCGGGACAGGGGTCGCACCGGGGAGCTGTTTTTT.

This clone was recorded only once. The chain joins TRBV5-1 to TRBJ1-2; D not resolved. Germline CDR1 reads SGHRS; CDR2 reads YFSETQ. Trimming left V 0 bases short and J 4 bases short, with 7 bases between. The CDR3 has 13 amino acids. CDR3 DNA: TGCGCCAGCAGCTTGGGGGTCCTCTATGGCTACACCTTC. Protein product: CASSLGVLYGYTF. Full variable domain (outside the CDR3, taken from reference TRBV5-1 and TRBJ1-2): KAGVTQTPRYLIKTRGQQVTLSCSPISGHRSVSWYQQTPGQGLQFLFEYFSETQRNKGNFPGRFSGRQFSNSRSEMNVSTLELGDSALYLCASSLGVLYGYTFGSGTRLTVV.

The gene calls are TRBV4-3 and TRBJ1-2; D may be TRBD1 (5 bases). Between the trimmed V and J ends, which lost 4 bases and 2 bases, there was a span of 14 bases. CDR1 and CDR2 from the germline V gene are LGHNA and YSLEER. This CDR3 comprises 15 residues. CDR3 sequence: CASSPYPDTNYGYTF. The CDR3, as DNA: TGCGCCAGCAGCCCTTACCCGGACACAAACTATGGCTACACCTTC.

The chain employs TRBV7-8 and TRBJ1-4; the D is unclear. The CDR3 totals 15 residues. Germline values: CDR1 SGHVS, CDR2 FQNEAQ. Trimming removed 0 bases from V and 6 bases from J, with 11 bases in between. The CDR3 here is CASSLALMGDEKLFF. As DNA, the CDR3 is TGTGCCAGCAGCTTAGCGCTAATGGGTGATGAAAAACTGTTTTTT. Complete variable domain (other parts from reference TRBV7-8 and TRBJ1-4): GAGVSQSPRYKVAKRGQDVALRCDPISGHVSLFWYQQALGQGPEFLTYFQNEAQLDKSGLPSDRFFAERPEGSVSTLKIQRTQQEDSAVYLCASSLALMGDEKLFFGSGTQLSVL.

The chain employs TRBV29-1 and TRBJ1-3; perhaps TRBD1 as D (5 bases). The ends were cut back, 7 bases at V and 4 bases at J, with 8 bases in the middle. CDR3 length: 11 amino acids. From germline, CDR1 is SQVTM and CDR2 ANQGSEA. CDR3 nucleotide sequence: TGCAGCGGGGACCTGGGAAACACCATATATTTT. Its protein is CSGDLGNTIYF.

CDR3 in amino acids: CASSSQGTQETQYF. The CDR3, as DNA: TGTGCCAGCAGCTCACAGGGCACCCAAGAGACCCAGTACTTC. The chain recombines TRBV7-3 with TRBJ2-5, with D possibly TRBD1 on 6 matching bases. The V end lost 4 bases, the J end lost 1 base, and 10 bases lay between the germline ends. The CDR3 is made up of 14 amino acids. Germline-derived CDR1 and CDR2 are SGHTA and FQGTGA. Combining the CDR3 with reference TRBV7-3 and TRBJ2-5 gives the whole variable domain GAGVSQTPSNKVTEKGKYVELRCDPISGHTALYWYRQSLGQGPEFLIYFQGTGAADDSGLPNDRFFAVRPEGSVSTLKIQRTERGDSAVYLCASSSQGTQETQYFGPGTRLLVL.

The rearrangement uses TRBV18 and TRBJ1-1; maybe TRBD1 (5 bases). Germline V lookup: CDR1 KGHSH, CDR2 LQKENI. The CDR3 is 16 residues long. Trimming took 3 bases from V and 0 from J, leaving 14 bases between them. CDR3 nucleotides: TGTGCCAGCTCACCTGTGCTTGACAGCATGAACACTGAAGCTTTCTTT. This encodes CASSPVLDSMNTEAFF.

This chain connects TRBV6-4 to TRBJ2-7; possible D gene TRBD1, 6 bases. Germline V CDR1 and CDR2: MRHNA, SNTAGT. The V and J ends lost 11 bases and 0 bases respectively, with 17 bases between them. This CDR3 contains 14 residues. The CDR3 sequence: CAVEQGEPSYEQYF. As DNA, the CDR3 is TGTGCCGTCGAACAGGGAGAGCCCTCCTACGAGCAGTACTTC.

This chain connects TRBV30 to TRBJ2-1; maybe TRBD1 (6 bases). V was clipped by 2 bases and J by 5 bases, with 10 bases between them. Germline V gene sequence: CDR1 GTSNPN, CDR2 SVGIG (reference sequence). This CDR3 has 13 amino acids. CDR3: CAWSRQENNEQFF. CDR3 sequence (DNA): TGTGCCTGGAGTCGACAGGAGAACAATGAGCAGTTCTTC.

The chain joins TRBV7-2 to TRBJ2-7; 8 bases are shared with TRBD2. The CDR3 is 15 residues long. After removal of 4 bases from V and 4 bases from J, the junction contained 9 bases not matched to a gene. CDR1 is SGHTA, CDR2 FQGNSA, per germline. As DNA, the CDR3 is TGTGCCAGCAGCTCTCCAGCGGGGGCGCGGTACGAGCAGTACTTC. As protein: CASSSPAGARYEQYF.

The chain joins TRBV4-2 to TRBJ1-3; TRBD1 aligns across 10 bases. V lost 0 bases and J lost 4; bases outside the gene matches: 12. The germline V gene encodes CDR1 LGHNA and CDR2 YNFKEQ. The CDR3 covers 19 residues. The CDR3 here is CASSQESHRDRGFGNTIYF. The CDR3 DNA sequence: TGTGCCAGCAGCCAAGAAAGCCACCGGGACAGGGGCTTCGGAAACACCATATATTTT.

This clone was recorded once. The gene calls are TRBV29-1 and TRBJ2-3; TRBD2 matches 7 bases. Trimming cost V 2 bases and J 5 bases; bases outside gene matches: 7. CDR3 size: 14 residues. Germline CDR1 reads SQVTM; CDR2 reads ANQGSEA. CDR3 loop: CSVEREEEGDTQYF. The CDR3 nucleotides read TGCAGCGTTGAACGGGAGGAGGAGGGAGATACGCAGTATTTT.

The J gene is TRBJ1-6, the V gene TRBV5-1; 11 bases map to TRBD1. The CDR3 has 16 residues. The germline V gene encodes CDR1 SGHRS and CDR2 YFSETQ. V shed 0 bases, J shed 9 bases, and the junction held 5 bases outside the gene matches. CDR3 sequence: CASSLVGQGGASPLHF. The CDR3 DNA follows: TGCGCCAGCAGCTTGGTGGGACAGGGGGGCGCTTCACCCCTCCACTTT.